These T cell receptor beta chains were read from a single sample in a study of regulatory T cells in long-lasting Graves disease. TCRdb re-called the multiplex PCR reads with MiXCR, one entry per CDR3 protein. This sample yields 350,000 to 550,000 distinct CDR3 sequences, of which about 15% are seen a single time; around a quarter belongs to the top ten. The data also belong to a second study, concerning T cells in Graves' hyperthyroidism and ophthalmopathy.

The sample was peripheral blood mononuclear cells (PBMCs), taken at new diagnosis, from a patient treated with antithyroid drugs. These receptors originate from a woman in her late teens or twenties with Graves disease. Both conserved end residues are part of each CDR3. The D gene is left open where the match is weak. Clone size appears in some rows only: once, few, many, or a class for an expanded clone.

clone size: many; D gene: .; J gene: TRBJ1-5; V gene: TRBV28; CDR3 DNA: TGTGCCAGCAGTTTTTCTCGATGGCAAAGAAATGATCAGCCCCAGCATTTT; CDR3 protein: CASSFSRWQRNDQPQHF
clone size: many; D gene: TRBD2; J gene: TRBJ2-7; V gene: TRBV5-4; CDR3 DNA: TGTGCCAGCAGCCTGGGAGGGTTTTACGAGCAGTACTTC; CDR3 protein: CASSLGGFYEQYF
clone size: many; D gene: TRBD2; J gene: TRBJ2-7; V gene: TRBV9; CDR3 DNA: TGTGCCAGCAGCGGCACTAGCGGGGGATTCTACGAGCAGTACTTC; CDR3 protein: CASSGTSGGFYEQYF
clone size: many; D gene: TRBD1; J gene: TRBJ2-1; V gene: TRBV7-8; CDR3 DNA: TGTGCCAGCAGCTTGCTTGGACAGGGAAACAATGAGCAGTTCTTC; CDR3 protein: CASSLLGQGNNEQFF
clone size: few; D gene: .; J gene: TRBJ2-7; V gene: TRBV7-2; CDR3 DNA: TGTGCCAGCAGCTTACAACTAGTGAATTCCTACGAGCAGTACTTC; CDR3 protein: CASSLQLVNSYEQYF
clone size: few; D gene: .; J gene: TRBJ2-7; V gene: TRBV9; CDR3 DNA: TGTGCCAGCAGCGTAGAAGGACAGCTCTACGAGCAGTACTTC; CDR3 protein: CASSVEGQLYEQYF
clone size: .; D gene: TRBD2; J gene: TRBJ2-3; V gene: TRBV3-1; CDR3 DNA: TGTGCCAGCAGCCAAGTGGGGACTAGCGGAAGCACAGATACGCAGTATTTT; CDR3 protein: CASSQVGTSGSTDTQYF
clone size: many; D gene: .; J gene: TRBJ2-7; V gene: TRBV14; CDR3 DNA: TGTGCCAGCAGCCAAGAATTTGGGCGGCTCCCCGACGAGCAGTACTTC; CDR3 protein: CASSQEFGRLPDEQYF
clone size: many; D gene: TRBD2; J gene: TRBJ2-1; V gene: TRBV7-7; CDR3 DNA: TGTGCTAGCAGCTTGTCGACTAGCGGGAGTTCCGGTGAGCAGTTCTTC; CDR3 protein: CASSLSTSGSSGEQFF
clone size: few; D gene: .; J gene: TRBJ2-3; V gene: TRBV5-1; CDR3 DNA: TGCGCCAGCAGCTTGGCAGGATCGTGGGATACGCAGTATTTT; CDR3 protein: CASSLAGSWDTQYF
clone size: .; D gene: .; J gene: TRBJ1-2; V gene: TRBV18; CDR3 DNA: TGTGCCAGCTCACCACAGGAGTTGAGTGGCTACACCTTC; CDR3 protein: CASSPQELSGYTF
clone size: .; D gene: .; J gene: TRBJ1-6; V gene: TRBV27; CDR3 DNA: TGTGCCAGCAGTCCTACCCTTAATTCACCCCTCCACTTT; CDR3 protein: CASSPTLNSPLHF
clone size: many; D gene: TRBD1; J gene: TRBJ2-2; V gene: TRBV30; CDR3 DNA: TGTGCCTGGAACAGGGGGCTCACCGGGGAGCTGTTTTTT; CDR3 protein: CAWNRGLTGELFF
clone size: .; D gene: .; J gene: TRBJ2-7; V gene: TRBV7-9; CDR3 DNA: TGTGCCAGCAGCGCCCCAGGTGGACAGATCGATTCCTACGAGCAGTACTTC; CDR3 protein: CASSAPGGQIDSYEQYF
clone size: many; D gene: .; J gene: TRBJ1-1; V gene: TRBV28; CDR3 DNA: TGTGCCAGCAGTTTATCAGCAGGGTTCACTGAAGCTTTCTTT; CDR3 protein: CASSLSAGFTEAFF
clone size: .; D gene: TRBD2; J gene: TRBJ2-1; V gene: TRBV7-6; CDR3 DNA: TGTGCCAGCAGCTTAGGCACTAGCGGGATCTACGACAATGAGCAGTTCTTC; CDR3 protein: CASSLGTSGIYDNEQFF
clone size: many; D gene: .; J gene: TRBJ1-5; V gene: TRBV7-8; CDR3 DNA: TGTGCCAGCAGCCCGAGAGGGTCAGTTAATCAGCCCCAGCATTTT; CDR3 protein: CASSPRGSVNQPQHF
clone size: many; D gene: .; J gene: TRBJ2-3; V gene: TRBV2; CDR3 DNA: TGTGCCAGCAGTGGCGCAGCAGTTAGCACAGATACGCAGTATTTT; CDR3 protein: CASSGAAVSTDTQYF
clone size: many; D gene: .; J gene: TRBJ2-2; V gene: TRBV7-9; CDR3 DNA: TGTGCCAGCATCCCCAGGGGGCTAGCGGAGGCGAACACCGGGGAGCTGTTTTTT; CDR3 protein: CASIPRGLAEANTGELFF
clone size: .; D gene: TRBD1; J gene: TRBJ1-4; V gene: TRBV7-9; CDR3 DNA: TGTGCCAGCAGCTTTGTACTGGGACAGGGTGGAGAAAAACTGTTTTTT; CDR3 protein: CASSFVLGQGGEKLFF
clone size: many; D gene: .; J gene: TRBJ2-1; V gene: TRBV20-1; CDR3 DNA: TGCAGTGCTCTGACTCGGGGGAGCTCCTACAATGAGCAGTTCTTC; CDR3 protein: CSALTRGSSYNEQFF
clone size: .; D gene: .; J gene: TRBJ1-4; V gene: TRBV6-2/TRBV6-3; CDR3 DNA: TGTGCCAGCAGTTATAATGATAATGAAAAACTGTTTTTT; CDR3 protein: CASSYNDNEKLFF
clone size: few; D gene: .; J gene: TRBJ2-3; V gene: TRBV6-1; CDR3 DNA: TGTGCCAGCAGTGAGGCGGCGGATACGCAGTATTTT; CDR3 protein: CASSEAADTQYF
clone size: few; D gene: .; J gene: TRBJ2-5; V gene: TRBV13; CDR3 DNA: TGTGCCAGCAGCACGAAGACCCAGTACTTC; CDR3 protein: CASSTKTQYF
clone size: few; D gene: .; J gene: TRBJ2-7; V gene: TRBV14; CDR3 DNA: TGTGCCAGCAGCCAAGGGCGGGGAAGCTCCATCTACGAGCAGTACTTC; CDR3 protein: CASSQGRGSSIYEQYF
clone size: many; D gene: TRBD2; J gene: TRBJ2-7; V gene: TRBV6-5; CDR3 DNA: TGTGCCAGCAGTTTATTAGCGGGAATCGTCTACGAGCAGTACTTC; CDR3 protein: CASSLLAGIVYEQYF
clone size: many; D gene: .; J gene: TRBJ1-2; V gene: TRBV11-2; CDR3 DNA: TGTGCCAGCAGCTTAGATGCTGCTAACTATGGCTACACCTTC; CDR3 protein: CASSLDAANYGYTF
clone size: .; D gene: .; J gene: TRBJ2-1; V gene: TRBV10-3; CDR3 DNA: TGTGCCATCAGTGAGTCGGGGAAGCAGTTCTTC; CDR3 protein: CAISESGKQFF
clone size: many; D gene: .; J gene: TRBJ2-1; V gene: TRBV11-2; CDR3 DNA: TGTGCCAGCAGAACAATACGGGACAATGAGCAGTTCTTC; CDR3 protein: CASRTIRDNEQFF
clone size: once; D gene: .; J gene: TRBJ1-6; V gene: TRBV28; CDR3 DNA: TGTGCCAGCAGAATTCAAAGCCAGAGCTCCTATAATTCACCCCTCCACTTT; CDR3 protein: CASRIQSQSSYNSPLHF
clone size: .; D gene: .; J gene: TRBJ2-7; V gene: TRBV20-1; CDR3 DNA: TGCAGTGCTAGAGAGGGGGGTTCAAAGCAGTACTTC; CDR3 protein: CSAREGGSKQYF
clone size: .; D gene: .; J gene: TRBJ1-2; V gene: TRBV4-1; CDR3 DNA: TGCGTCAGCAGCCAAGATGGGGAACTCAACTATGGCTACACCTTC; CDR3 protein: CVSSQDGELNYGYTF
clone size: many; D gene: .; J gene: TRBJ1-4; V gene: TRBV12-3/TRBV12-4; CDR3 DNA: TGTGCCAGCAGTTTAACGTCCAACCCTAATGAAAAACTGTTTTTT; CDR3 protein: CASSLTSNPNEKLFF
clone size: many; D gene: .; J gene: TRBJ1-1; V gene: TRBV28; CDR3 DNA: TGTGCCAGCATTCTTCACTCAAACACTGAAGCTTTCTTT; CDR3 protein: CASILHSNTEAFF
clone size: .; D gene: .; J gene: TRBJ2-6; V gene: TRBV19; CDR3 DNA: TGTGCCAGTCAGTACGGGGGTCCTTCTGGGGCCAACGTCCTGACTTTC; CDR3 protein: CASQYGGPSGANVLTF
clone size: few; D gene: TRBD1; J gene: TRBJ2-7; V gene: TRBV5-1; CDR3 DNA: TGCGCCAGCAGCCCTCAGACAGGGGCGGGGGAGCAGTACTTC; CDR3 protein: CASSPQTGAGEQYF
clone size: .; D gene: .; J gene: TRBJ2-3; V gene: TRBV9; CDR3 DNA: TGTGCCAGCAGCGCTGAGCGGACCACAGATACGCAGTATTTT; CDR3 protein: CASSAERTTDTQYF
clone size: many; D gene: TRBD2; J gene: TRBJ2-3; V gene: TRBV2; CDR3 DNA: TGTGCCAGAAGCGGGAGAAGCACAGATACGCAGTATTTT; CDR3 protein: CARSGRSTDTQYF
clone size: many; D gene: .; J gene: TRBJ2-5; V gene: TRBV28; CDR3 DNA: TGTGCCAGCAGTTTTCGTGGGATAGGGGAGACCCAGTACTTC; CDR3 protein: CASSFRGIGETQYF
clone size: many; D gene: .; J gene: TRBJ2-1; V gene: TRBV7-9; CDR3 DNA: TGTGCCAGCAGTTTTACAGGGAATGAGCAGTTCTTC; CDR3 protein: CASSFTGNEQFF
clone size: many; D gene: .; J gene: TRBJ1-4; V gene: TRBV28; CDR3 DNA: TGTGCCAGCAGTTCATCAGGGAGAGGAGCAACTAATGAAAAACTGTTTTTT; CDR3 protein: CASSSSGRGATNEKLFF
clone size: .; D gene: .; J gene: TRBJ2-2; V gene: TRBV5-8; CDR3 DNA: TGTGCCAGCAGCCAAGGTGCGGACAGATACACCGGGGAGCTGTTTTTT; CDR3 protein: CASSQGADRYTGELFF